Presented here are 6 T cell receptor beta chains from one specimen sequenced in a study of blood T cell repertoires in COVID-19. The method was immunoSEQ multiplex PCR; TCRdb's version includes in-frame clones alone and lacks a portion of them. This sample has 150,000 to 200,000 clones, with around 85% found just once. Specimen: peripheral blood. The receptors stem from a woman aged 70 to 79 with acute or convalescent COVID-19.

The CDR3 is CAWSGRTLHEQYF. Written as DNA, the CDR3 is TGTGCCTGGAGTGGGCGGACTCTCCACGAGCAGTACTTC. The chain uses TRBV30 and TRBJ2-7; weak D call: TRBD2 (5 bases). Germline lookup yields CDR1 GTSNPN and CDR2 SVGIG (reference sequence). The CDR3 runs 13 residues. The V end was cut by 1 base, the J end by 5 bases, with 12 bases between. The variable domain in full, completed from reference TRBV30 and TRBJ2-7, reads SQTIHQWPATLVQPVGSPLSLECTVEGTSNPNLYWYRQAAGRGLQLLFYSVGIGQISSEVPQNLSASRPQDRQFILSSKKLLLSDSGFYLCAWSGRTLHEQYFGPGTRLTVT.

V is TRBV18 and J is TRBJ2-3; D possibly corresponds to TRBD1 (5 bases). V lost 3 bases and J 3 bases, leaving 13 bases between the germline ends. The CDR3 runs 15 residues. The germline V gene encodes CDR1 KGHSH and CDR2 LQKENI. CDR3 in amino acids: CASSPVGPLTDTQYF. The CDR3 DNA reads TGTGCCAGCTCACCGGTGGGGCCTTTAACAGATACGCAGTATTTT.

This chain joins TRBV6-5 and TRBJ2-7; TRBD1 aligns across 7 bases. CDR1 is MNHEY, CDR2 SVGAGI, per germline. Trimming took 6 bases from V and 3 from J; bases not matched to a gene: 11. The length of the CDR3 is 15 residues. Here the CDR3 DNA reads TGTGCCAGCAGCCTTAAAGGGGGCCCGGGCTACGAGCAGTACTTC. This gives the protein CASSLKGGPGYEQYF.

CDR3 coding DNA: TGTGCCAGCAGCCGAGTACTAGCGGCCTACGAGCAGTACTTC. As protein: CASSRVLAAYEQYF. V and J are TRBV7-8 and TRBJ2-7, with 8 bases identical to TRBD2. CDR1 is SGHVS and CDR2 is FQNEAQ in the germline V gene. V shed 5 bases, J shed 2 bases, and the junction held 5 bases outside the gene matches. CDR3 length equals 14 residues.

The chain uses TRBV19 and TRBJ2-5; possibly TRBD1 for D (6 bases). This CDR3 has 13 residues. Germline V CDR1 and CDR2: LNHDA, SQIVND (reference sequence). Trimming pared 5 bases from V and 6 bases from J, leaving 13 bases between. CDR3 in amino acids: CASSSPGEQTQYF. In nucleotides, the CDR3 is TGTGCCAGTAGTTCTCCAGGGGAGCAGACCCAGTACTTC.

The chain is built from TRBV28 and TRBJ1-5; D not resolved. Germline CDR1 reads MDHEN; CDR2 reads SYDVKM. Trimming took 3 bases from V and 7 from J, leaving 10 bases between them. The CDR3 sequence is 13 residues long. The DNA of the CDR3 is TGTGCCAGCAGTTTGGGTCGGGGACAGCCCCAGCATTTT. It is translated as CASSLGRGQPQHF.